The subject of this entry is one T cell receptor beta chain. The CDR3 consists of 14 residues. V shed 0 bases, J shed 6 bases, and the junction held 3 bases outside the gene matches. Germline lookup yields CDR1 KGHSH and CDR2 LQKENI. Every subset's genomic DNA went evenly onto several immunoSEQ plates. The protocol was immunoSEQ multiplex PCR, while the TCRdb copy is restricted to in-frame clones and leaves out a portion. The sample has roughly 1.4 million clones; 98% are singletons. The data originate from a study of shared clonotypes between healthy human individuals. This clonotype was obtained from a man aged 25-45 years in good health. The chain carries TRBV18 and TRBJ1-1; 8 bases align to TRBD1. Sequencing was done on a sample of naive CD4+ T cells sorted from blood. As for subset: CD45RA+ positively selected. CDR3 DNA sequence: TGTGCCAGCTCACCACCGGACAGGGTGGCTGAAGCTTTCTTT. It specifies CASSPPDRVAEAFF.